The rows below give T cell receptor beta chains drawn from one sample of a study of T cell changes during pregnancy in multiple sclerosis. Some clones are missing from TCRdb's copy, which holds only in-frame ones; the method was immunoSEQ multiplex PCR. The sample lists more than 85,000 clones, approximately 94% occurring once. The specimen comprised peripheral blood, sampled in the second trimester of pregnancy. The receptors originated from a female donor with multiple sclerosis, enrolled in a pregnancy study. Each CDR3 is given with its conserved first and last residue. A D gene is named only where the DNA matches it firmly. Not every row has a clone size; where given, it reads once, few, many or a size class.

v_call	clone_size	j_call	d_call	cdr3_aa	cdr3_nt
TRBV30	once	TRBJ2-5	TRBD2	CARSTGLAGVKTQYF	TGTGCCCGTTCTACAGGGTTAGCGGGGGTAAAGACCCAGTACTTC
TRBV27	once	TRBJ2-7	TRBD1	CASSSLGTGPPYEQYF	TGTGCCAGCAGTTCCCTCGGGACAGGGCCTCCCTACGAGCAGTACTTC
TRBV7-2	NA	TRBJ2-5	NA	CASSPRGGGQETQYF	TGTGCCAGCAGCCCGAGGGGAGGGGGGCAAGAGACCCAGTACTTC
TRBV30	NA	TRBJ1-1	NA	CAWSEILNTEAFF	TGTGCCTGGAGCGAGATACTGAACACTGAAGCTTTCTTT
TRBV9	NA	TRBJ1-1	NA	CASSVKGAKSEAFF	TGTGCCAGCAGCGTGAAAGGGGCGAAGTCTGAAGCTTTCTTT
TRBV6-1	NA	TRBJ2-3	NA	CASSQASNLADTQYF	TGTGCCAGCAGTCAAGCTTCAAATCTTGCGGATACGCAGTATTTT
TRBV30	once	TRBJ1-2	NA	CAWSSGEGYTF	TGTGCCTGGAGCTCAGGGGAGGGCTACACCTTC
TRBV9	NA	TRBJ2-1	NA	CASSATLGAPGEQFF	TGTGCCAGCAGCGCTACTCTAGGGGCTCCTGGAGAGCAGTTCTTC
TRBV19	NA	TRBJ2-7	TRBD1	CASRVQGAQGEQYF	TGTGCCAGTAGGGTTCAGGGGGCGCAGGGCGAGCAGTACTTC
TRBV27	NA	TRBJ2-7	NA	CASSLAGGVYEQYF	TGTGCCAGCAGTTTAGCCGGAGGAGTCTACGAGCAGTACTTC
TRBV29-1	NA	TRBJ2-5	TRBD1	CSAGQGDETQYF	TGCAGCGCCGGACAGGGTGACGAGACCCAGTACTTC
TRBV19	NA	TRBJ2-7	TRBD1	CASRKQGAQYEQYF	TGTGCCAGTAGGAAACAGGGGGCGCAGTACGAGCAGTACTTC
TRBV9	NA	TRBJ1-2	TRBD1	CASRDRDRGPGGYTF	TGTGCCAGCAGGGACCGGGACAGGGGGCCTGGTGGCTACACCTTC
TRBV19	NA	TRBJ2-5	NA	CASSMSGEYQETQYF	TGTGCCAGTAGTATGAGCGGAGAATACCAAGAGACCCAGTACTTC
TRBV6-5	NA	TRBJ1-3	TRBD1	CASGTTGNSGNTIYF	TGTGCCAGCGGGACGACAGGGAACTCTGGAAACACCATATATTTT
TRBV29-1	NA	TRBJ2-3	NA	CSAGQPDTQYF	TGCAGCGCCGGACAGCCAGATACGCAGTATTTT
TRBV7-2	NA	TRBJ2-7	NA	CASSLVVGPAAEQYF	TGTGCCAGCAGCTTAGTAGTGGGGCCAGCCGCCGAGCAGTACTTC
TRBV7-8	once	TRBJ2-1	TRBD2	CASSPYGAGGRREQFF	TGTGCCAGCAGCCCCTATGGTGCGGGGGGGCGTCGGGAGCAGTTCTTC
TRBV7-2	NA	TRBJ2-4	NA	CASSPQLRGGAKNIQYF	TGTGCCAGCAGCCCTCAACTGAGGGGAGGAGCCAAAAACATTCAGTACTTC
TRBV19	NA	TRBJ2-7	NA	CATSRERYEQYF	TGTGCCACCAGCCGAGAGAGGTACGAGCAGTACTTC
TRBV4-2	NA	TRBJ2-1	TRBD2	CASSQAGGHEQFF	TGTGCCAGCAGCCAAGCGGGAGGGCATGAGCAGTTCTTC
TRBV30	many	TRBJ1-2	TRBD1	CAWSSGTGGYTF	TGTGCCTGGAGCTCCGGGACAGGTGGCTACACCTTC
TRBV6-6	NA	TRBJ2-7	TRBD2	CASRETSGLTYEQYF	TGTGCCAGCAGGGAAACTAGCGGGTTGACCTACGAGCAGTACTTC
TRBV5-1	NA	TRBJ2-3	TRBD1	CASSLGVNRGAQYF	TGCGCCAGCAGCTTGGGCGTGAACAGGGGTGCGCAGTATTTT
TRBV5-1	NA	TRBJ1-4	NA	CASSSGQTNEKLFF	TGCGCCAGCAGCTCGGGACAAACTAATGAAAAACTGTTTTTT
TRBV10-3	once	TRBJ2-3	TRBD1	CAISRSQGSTDTQYF	TGTGCCATCAGCCGATCACAGGGGAGCACAGATACGCAGTATTTT
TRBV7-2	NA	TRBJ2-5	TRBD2	CASSLEAGGPETQYF	TGTGCCAGCAGCTTAGAAGCGGGGGGGCCGGAGACCCAGTACTTC
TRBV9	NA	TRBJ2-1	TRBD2	CASSGNLGTTNNEQFF	TGTGCCAGCAGCGGAAATCTAGGGACTACCAACAATGAGCAGTTCTTC
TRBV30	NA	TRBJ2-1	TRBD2	CAWRTSGRRGEQFF	TGTGCCTGGCGGACTAGCGGGAGAAGGGGTGAGCAGTTCTTC
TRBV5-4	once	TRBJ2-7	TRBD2	CASSWRGGGEQYF	TGTGCCAGCAGTTGGCGGGGGGGCGGCGAGCAGTACTTC
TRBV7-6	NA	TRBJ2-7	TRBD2	CASSFHYSPAGDAYEQYF	TGTGCCAGCAGCTTTCACTACTCACCGGCGGGAGATGCCTACGAGCAGTACTTC
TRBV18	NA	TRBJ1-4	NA	CASSPFTEPNEKLFF	TGTGCCAGCTCACCATTCACAGAACCCAATGAAAAACTGTTTTTT
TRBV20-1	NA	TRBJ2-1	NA	CSASRIDEQFF	TGCAGTGCTTCTAGGATCGATGAGCAGTTCTTC
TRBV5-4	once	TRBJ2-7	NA	CASSLAGSYEQYF	TGTGCCAGCAGCTTAGCAGGATCCTACGAGCAGTACTTC
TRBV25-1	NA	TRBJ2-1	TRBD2	CASSESLAGRNEQFF	TGTGCCAGCAGTGAATCGCTAGCGGGACGGAATGAGCAGTTCTTC
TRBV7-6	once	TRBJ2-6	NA	CASSLDFGAGANVLTF	TGTGCCAGCAGCTTAGATTTCGGGGCTGGGGCCAACGTCCTGACTTTC
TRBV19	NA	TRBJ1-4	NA	CASSSGQSNEKLFF	TGTGCCAGTAGTTCCGGACAGAGCAATGAAAAACTGTTTTTT
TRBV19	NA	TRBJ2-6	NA	CASSTNGLSSGANVLTF	TGTGCCAGTAGTACGAACGGACTCTCCTCTGGGGCCAACGTCCTGACTTTC
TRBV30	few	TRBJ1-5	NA	CAWSVQNLNQPQHF	TGTGCCTGGAGTGTACAGAACTTAAATCAGCCCCAGCATTTT
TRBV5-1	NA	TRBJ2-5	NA	CASSPTGLKETQYF	TGCGCCAGCAGCCCCACGGGACTGAAAGAGACCCAGTACTTC
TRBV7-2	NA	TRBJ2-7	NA	CASSSPQGRDEQYF	TGTGCCAGCAGCTCCCCCCAGGGGCGTGACGAGCAGTACTTC
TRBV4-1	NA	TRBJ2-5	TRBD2	CASSQDGPSGSSQYF	TGCGCCAGCAGCCAAGATGGGCCTAGCGGGAGTTCCCAGTACTTC
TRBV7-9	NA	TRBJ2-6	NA	CASSLAQGQQANVLTF	TGTGCCAGCAGCTTAGCTCAAGGACAGCAGGCCAACGTCCTGACTTTC
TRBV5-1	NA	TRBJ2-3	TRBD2	CASTASGRSDTQYF	TGCGCCAGCACTGCTAGCGGGAGGTCAGATACGCAGTATTTT
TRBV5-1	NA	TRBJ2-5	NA	CASSLAGRVHQETQYF	TGCGCCAGCAGCTTGGCAGGCAGGGTCCACCAAGAGACCCAGTACTTC
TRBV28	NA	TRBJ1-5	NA	CASTSVFNQPQHF	TGTGCCAGCACTTCGGTCTTCAATCAGCCCCAGCATTTT
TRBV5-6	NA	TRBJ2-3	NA	CASSRGQHTDTQYF	TGTGCCAGCAGCCGCGGACAGCACACAGATACGCAGTATTTT
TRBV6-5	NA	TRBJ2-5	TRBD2	CASSWGSGMGQETQYF	TGTGCCAGCAGTTGGGGCAGCGGGATGGGTCAAGAGACCCAGTACTTC
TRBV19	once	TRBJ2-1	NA	CASSIRVEGYNEQFF	TGTGCCAGTAGTATAAGGGTTGAGGGCTACAATGAGCAGTTCTTC
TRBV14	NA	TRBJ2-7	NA	CASSQGAGITYEQYF	TGTGCCAGCAGCCAAGGCGCGGGTATAACCTACGAGCAGTACTTC
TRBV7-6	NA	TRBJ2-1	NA	CASSWMTGRNEQFF	TGTGCCAGCAGCTGGATGACAGGTCGGAATGAGCAGTTCTTC
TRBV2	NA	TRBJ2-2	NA	CASRVRMGGELFF	TGTGCCAGCCGGGTGAGGATGGGCGGGGAGCTGTTTTTT
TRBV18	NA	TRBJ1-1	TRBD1	CASSRGQAGTEAFF	TGTGCCAGCTCACGGGGACAGGCGGGGACTGAAGCTTTCTTT
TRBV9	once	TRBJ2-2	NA	CASSPSVEPTTGELFF	TGTGCCAGCAGCCCCTCGGTCGAACCTACCACCGGGGAGCTGTTTTTT
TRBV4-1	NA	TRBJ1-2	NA	CASSQGTSYGYTF	TGCGCCAGCAGCCAAGGGACTTCCTATGGCTACACCTTC